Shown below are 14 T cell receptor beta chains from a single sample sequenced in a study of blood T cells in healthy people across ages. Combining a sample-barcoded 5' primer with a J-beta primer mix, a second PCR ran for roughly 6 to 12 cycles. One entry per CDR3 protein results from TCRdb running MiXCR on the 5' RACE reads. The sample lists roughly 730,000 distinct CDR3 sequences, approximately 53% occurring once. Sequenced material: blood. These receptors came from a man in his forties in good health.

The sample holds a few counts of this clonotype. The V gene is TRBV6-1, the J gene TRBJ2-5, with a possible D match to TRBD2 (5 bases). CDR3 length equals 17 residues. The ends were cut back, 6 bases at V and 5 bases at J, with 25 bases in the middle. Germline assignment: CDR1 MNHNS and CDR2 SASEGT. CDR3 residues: CASSFDDRRVRPETQYF. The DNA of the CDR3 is TGTGCCAGCAGCTTCGATGATCGGCGGGTTAGGCCGGAGACCCAGTACTTC.

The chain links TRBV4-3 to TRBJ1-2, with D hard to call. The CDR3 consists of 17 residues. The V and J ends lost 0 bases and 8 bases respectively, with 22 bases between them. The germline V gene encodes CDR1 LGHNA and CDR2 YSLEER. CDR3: CASSQEGQRAEVVGYTF. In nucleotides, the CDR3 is TGCGCCAGCAGCCAAGAAGGGCAGCGTGCCGAGGTCGTGGGCTACACCTTC.

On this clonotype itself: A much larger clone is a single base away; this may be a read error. CDR3 DNA sequence: TGTGCCACCAGTGACGCCCGGGGGGGCCGAGGAGGTGAGCAGTACTTC. Translated: CATSDARGGRGGEQYF. The chain links TRBV24-1 to TRBJ2-5, with 8 positions matching TRBD2. Germline-derived CDR1 and CDR2 are KGHDR and SFDVKD. V gave up 4 bases and J gave up 11 bases; unmatched junction bases: 17. This CDR3 region has 16 residues.

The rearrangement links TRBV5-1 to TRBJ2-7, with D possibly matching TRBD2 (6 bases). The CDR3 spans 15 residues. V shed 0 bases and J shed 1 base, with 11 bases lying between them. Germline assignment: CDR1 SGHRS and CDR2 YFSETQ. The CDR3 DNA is TGCGCCAGCAGCTTGGGCAGGACTACATCCTACGAGCAGTACTTC. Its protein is CASSLGRTTSYEQYF.

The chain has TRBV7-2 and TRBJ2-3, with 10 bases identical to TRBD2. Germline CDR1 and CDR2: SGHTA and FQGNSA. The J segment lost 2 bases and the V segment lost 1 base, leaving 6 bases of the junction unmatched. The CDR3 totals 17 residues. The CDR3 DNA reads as TGTGCCAGCAGCTTAGTCCCTAGCGGGGGCTACACAGATACGCAGTATTTT. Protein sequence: CASSLVPSGGYTDTQYF.

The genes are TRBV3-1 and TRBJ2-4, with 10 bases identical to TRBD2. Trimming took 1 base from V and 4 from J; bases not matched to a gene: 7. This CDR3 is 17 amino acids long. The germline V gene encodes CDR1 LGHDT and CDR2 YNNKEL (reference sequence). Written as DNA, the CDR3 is TGTGCCAGCAGCCAAGGGGGTAGCGGGAGGCGAAAAAACATTCAGTACTTC. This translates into CASSQGGSGRRKNIQYF.

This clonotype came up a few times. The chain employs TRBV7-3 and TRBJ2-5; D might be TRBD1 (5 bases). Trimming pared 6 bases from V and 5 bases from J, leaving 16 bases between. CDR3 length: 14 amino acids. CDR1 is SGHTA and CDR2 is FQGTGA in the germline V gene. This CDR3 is CASSLQGTMETQYF. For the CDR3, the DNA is TGTGCCAGCAGTCTGCAGGGAACTATGGAGACCCAGTACTTC.

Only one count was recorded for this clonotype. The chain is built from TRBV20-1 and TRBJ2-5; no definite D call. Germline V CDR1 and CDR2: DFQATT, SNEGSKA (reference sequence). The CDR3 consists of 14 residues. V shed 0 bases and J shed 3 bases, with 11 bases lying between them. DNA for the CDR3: TGCAGTGCTAGAGATCTTGGCTCCAAAGAGACCCAGTACTTC. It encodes CSARDLGSKETQYF.

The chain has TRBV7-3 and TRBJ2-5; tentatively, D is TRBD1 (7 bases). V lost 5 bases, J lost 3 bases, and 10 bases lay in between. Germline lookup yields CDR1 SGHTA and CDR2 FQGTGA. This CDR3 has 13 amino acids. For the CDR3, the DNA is TGTGCCAGCAGCCGGGGGACAGAAGAGACCCAGTACTTC. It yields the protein CASSRGTEETQYF.

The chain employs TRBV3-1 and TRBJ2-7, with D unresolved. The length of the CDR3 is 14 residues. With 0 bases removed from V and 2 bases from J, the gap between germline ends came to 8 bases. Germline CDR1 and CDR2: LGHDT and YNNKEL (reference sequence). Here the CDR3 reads CASSQDPGTYEQYF. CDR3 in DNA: TGTGCCAGCAGCCAAGATCCAGGCACCTACGAGCAGTACTTC.

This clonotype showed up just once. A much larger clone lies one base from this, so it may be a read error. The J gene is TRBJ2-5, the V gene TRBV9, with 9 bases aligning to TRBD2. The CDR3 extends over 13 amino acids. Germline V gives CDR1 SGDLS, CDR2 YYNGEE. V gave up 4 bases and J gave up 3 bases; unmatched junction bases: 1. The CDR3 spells CASSRGGEETQYF. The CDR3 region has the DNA TGTGCCAGCAGCCGCGGGGGGGAAGAGACCCAGTACTTC.

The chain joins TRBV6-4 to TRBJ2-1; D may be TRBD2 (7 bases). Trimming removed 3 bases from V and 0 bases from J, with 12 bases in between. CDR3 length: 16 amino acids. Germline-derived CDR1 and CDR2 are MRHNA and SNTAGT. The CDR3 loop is CASSERRGASYNEQFF. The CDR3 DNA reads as TGTGCCAGCAGTGAGCGCCGGGGGGCCTCCTACAATGAGCAGTTCTTC.

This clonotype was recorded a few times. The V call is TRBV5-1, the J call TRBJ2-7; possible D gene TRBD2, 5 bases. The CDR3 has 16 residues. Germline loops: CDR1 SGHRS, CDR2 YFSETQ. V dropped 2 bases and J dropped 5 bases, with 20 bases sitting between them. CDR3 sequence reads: CASSLLDKYGLHEQYF. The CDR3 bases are TGCGCCAGCAGCTTACTTGACAAATACGGACTGCACGAGCAGTACTTC.

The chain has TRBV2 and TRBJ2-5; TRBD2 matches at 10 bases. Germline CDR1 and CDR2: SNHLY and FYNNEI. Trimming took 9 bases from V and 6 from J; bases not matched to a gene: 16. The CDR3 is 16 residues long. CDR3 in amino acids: CASISLAGGLSQTQYF. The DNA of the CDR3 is TGTGCCAGTATCTCTTTAGCGGGAGGTTTGTCGCAGACCCAGTACTTC. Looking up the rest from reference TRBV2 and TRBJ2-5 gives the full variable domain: EPEVTQTPSHQVTQMGQEVILRCVPISNHLYFYWYRQILGQKVEFLVSFYNNEISEKSEIFDDQFSVERPDGSNFTLKIRSTKLEDSAMYFCASISLAGGLSQTQYFGPGTRLLVL.